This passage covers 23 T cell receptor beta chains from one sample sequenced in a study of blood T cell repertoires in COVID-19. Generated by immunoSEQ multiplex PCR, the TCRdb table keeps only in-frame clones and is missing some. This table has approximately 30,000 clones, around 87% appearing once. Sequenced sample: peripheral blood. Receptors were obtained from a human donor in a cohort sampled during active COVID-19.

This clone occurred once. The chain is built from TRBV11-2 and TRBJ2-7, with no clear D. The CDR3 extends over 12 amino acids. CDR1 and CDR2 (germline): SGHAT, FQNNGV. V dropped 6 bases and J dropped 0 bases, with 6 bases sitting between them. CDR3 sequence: CASSKSSYEQYF. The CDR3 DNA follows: TGTGCCAGCAGTAAATCCTCCTACGAGCAGTACTTC.

The CDR3 bases are TGTGCCAGTAGTGGCGGGATTCAAGAGACCCAGTACTTC. It is translated as CASSGGIQETQYF. The chain uses TRBV19 and TRBJ2-5, with a tentative D call TRBD2 (6 bases). V gave up 5 bases and J gave up 2 bases, with 9 bases separating them. Germline V CDR1 and CDR2: LNHDA, SQIVND (reference sequence). The CDR3 runs to 13 residues.

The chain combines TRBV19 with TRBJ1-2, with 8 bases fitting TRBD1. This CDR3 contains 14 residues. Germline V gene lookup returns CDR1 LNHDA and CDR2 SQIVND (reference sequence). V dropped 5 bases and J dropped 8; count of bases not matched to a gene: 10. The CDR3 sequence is CASSPRDRLQGYTF. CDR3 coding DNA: TGTGCCAGTAGTCCCCGGGACAGGCTTCAAGGCTACACCTTC.

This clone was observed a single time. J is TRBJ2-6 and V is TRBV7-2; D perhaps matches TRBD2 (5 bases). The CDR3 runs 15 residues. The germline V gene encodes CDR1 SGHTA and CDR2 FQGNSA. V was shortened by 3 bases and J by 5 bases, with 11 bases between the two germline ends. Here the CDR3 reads CASSFGLFRANVLTF. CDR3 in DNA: TGTGCCAGCAGCTTTGGACTCTTCAGGGCCAACGTCCTGACTTTC.

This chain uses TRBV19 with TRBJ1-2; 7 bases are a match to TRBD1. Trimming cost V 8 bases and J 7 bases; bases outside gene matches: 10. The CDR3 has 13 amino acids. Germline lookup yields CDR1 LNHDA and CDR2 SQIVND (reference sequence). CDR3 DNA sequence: TGTGCCAGTTTGAAGGGACAGTGGGGTGGCTACACCTTC. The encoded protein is CASLKGQWGGYTF.

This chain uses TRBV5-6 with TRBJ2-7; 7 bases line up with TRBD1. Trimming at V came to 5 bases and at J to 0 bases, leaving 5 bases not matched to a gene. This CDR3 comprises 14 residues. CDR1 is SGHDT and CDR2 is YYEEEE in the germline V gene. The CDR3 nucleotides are TGTGCCAGCAGTCTCAGGGGGAACTCCTACGAGCAGTACTTC. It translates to CASSLRGNSYEQYF.

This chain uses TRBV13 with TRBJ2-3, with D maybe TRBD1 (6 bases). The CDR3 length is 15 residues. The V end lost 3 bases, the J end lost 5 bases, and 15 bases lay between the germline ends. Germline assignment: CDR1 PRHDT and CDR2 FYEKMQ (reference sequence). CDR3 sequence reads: CASSLRTGSEDTQYF. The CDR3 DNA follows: TGTGCCAGCAGCTTGCGTACAGGGTCGGAAGATACGCAGTATTTT. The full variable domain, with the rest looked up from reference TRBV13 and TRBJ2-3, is AAGVIQSPRHLIKEKRETATLKCYPIPRHDTVYWYQQGPGQDPQFLISFYEKMQSDKGSIPDRFSAQQFSDYHSELNMSSLELGDSALYFCASSLRTGSEDTQYFGPGTRLTVL.

CDR3 residues: CASRDTSGGYNEQFF. The CDR3 DNA reads as TGCGCCAGCAGGGATACTAGCGGGGGATACAATGAGCAGTTCTTC. The chain recombines TRBV5-1 with TRBJ2-1; TRBD2 matches 11 bases. Germline-derived CDR1 and CDR2 are SGHRS and YFSETQ. The CDR3 is 15 amino acids. V trimming: 5 bases; J trimming: 4 bases; junction bases outside the gene matches: 5.

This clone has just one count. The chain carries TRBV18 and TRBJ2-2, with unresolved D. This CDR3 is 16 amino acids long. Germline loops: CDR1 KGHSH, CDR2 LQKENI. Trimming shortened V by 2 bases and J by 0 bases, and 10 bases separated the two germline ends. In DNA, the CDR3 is TGTGCCAGCTCACCAGTTGGCCGCTCGAACACCGGGGAGCTGTTTTTT. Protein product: CASSPVGRSNTGELFF. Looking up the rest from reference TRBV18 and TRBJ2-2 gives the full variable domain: NAGVMQNPRHLVRRRGQEARLRCSPMKGHSHVYWYRQLPEEGLKFMVYLQKENIIDESGMPKERFSAEFPKEGPSILRIQQVVRGDSAAYFCASSPVGRSNTGELFFGEGSRLTVL.

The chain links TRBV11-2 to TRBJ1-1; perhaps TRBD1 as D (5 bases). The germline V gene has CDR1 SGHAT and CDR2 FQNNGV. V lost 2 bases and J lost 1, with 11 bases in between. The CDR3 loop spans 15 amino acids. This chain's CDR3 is CASSLTPGGNTEAFF. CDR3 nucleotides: TGTGCCAGCAGCTTAACCCCGGGGGGGAACACTGAAGCTTTCTTT.

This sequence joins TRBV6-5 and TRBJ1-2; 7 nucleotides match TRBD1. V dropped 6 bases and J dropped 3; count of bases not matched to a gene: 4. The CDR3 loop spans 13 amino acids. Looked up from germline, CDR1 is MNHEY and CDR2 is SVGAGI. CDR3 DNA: TGTGCCAGCAGAATTACAGGGGACTATGGCTACACCTTC. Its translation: CASRITGDYGYTF.

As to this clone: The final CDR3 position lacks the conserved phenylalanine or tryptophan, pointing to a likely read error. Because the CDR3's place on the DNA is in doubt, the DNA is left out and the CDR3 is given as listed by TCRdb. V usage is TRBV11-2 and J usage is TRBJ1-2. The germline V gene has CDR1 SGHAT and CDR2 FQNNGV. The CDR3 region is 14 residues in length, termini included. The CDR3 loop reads CASSQQPLSQLWVI.

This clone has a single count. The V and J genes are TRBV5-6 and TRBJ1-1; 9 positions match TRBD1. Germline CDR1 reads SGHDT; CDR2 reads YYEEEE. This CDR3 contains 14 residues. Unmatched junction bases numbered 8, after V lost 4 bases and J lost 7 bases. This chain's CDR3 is CASSVTGGAGEAFF. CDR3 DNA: TGTGCCAGCAGCGTTACAGGGGGCGCGGGTGAAGCTTTCTTT.

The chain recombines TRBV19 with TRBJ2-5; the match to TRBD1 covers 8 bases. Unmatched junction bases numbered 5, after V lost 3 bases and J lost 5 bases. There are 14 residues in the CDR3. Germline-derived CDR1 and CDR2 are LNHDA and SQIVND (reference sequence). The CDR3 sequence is CASSIAQGVETQYF. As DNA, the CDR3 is TGTGCCAGTAGTATCGCACAGGGGGTGGAGACCCAGTACTTC.

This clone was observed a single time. The CDR3 DNA reads TGTGCCAGCGGGGCAGGGGGTTCCAAAAACATTCAGTACTTC. It codes for CASGAGGSKNIQYF. V and J are TRBV6-5 and TRBJ2-4, with TRBD1 matching 7 bases. Germline values: CDR1 MNHEY, CDR2 SVGAGI. With 8 bases clipped from V and 2 bases from J, the junction kept 6 bases outside the gene matches. The CDR3 totals 14 residues.

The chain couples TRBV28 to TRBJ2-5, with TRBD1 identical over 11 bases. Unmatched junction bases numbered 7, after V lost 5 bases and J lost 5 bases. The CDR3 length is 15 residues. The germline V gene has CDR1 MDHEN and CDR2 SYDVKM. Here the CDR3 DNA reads TGTGCCAGCAGTAAAGCCGGGACAGGGGGGGAGACCCAGTACTTC. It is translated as CASSKAGTGGETQYF. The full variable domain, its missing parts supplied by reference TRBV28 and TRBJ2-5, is DVKVTQSSRYLVKRTGEKVFLECVQDMDHENMFWYRQDPGLGLRLIYFSYDVKMKEKGDIPEGYSVSREKKERFSLILESASTNQTSMYLCASSKAGTGGETQYFGPGTRLLVL.

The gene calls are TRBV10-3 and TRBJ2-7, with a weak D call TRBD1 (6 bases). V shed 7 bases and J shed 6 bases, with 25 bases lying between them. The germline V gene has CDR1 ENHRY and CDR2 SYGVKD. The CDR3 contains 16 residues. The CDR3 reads CAITPDSARSLGEQYF. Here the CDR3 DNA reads TGTGCCATCACCCCGGACAGTGCTCGCTCTTTAGGCGAGCAGTACTTC.

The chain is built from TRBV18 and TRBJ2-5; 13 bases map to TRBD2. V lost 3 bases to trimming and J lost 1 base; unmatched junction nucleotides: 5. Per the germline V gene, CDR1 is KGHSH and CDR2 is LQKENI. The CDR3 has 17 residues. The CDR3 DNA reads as TGTGCCAGCTCACCGCGGACTAGCGGGGGATCCCAAGAGACCCAGTACTTC. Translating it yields CASSPRTSGGSQETQYF.

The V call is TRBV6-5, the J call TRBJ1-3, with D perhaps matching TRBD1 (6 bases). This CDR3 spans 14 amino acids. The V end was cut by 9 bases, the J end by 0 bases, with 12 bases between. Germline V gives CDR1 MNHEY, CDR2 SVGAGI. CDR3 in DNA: TGTGCCAGTCAGACAGGCGGCTCTGGAAACACCATATATTTT. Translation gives CASQTGGSGNTIYF.

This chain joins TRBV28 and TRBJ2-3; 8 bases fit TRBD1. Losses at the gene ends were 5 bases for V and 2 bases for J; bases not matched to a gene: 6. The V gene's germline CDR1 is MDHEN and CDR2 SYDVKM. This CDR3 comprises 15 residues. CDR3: CASSLRTGFTDTQYF. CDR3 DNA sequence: TGTGCCAGCAGTCTCCGGACAGGGTTCACAGATACGCAGTATTTT. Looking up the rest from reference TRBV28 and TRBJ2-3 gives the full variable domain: DVKVTQSSRYLVKRTGEKVFLECVQDMDHENMFWYRQDPGLGLRLIYFSYDVKMKEKGDIPEGYSVSREKKERFSLILESASTNQTSMYLCASSLRTGFTDTQYFGPGTRLTVL.

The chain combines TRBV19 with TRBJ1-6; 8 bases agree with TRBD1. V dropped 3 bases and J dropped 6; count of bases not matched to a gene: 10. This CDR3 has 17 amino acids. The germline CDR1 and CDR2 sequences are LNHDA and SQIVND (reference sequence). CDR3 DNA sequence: TGTGCCAGTAGTATCTCCGGGACAGGCGGCGGTAATTCACCCCTCCACTTT. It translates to CASSISGTGGGNSPLHF.

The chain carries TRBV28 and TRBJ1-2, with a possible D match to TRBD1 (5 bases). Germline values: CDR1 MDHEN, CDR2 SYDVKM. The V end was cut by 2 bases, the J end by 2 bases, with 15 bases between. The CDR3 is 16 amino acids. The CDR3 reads CASSLGTREGNYGYTF. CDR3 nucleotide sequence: TGTGCCAGCAGTTTAGGAACCAGGGAGGGGAACTATGGCTACACCTTC.

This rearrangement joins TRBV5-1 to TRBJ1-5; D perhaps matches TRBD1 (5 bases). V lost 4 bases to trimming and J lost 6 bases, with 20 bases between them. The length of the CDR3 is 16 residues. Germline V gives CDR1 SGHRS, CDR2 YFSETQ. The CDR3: CASSLDGRGSGQPQHF. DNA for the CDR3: TGCGCCAGCAGCCTGGACGGGAGGGGATCGGGTCAGCCCCAGCATTTT.